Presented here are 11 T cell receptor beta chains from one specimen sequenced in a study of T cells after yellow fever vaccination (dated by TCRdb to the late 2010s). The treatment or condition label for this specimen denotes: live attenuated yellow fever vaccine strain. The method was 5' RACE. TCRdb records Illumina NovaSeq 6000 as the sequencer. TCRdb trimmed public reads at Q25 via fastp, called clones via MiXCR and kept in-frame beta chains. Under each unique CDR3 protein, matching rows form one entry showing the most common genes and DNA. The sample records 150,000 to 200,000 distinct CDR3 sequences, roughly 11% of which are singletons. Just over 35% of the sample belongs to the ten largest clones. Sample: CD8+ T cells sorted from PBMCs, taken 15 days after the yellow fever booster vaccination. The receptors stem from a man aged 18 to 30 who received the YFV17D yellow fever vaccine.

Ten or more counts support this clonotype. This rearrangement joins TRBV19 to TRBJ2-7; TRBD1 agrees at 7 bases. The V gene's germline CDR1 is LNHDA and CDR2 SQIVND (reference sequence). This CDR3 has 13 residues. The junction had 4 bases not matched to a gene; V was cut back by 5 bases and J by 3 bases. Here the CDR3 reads CASSPSGGYEQYF. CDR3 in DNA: TGTGCCAGTAGTCCGTCAGGGGGCTACGAGCAGTACTTC.

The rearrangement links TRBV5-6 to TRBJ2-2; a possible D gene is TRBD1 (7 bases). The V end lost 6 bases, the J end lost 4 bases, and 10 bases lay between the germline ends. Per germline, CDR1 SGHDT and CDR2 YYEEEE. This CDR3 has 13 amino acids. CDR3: CASNRGGTGELFF. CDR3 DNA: TGTGCCAGCAACAGGGGAGGCACCGGGGAGCTGTTTTTT.

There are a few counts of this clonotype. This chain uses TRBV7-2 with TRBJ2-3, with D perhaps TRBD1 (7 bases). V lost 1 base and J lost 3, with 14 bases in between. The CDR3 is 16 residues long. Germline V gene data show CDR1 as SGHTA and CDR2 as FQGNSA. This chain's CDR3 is CASSLEGRGVTDTQYF. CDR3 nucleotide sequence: TGTGCCAGCAGCTTAGAGGGCAGGGGGGTGACAGATACGCAGTATTTT.

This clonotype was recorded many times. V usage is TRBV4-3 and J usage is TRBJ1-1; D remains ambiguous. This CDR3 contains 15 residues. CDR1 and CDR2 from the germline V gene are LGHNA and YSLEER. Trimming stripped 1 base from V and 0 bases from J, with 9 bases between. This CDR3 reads CASSQGRQLNTEAFF. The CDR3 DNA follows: TGCGCCAGCAGCCAAGGTAGACAACTGAACACTGAAGCTTTCTTT.

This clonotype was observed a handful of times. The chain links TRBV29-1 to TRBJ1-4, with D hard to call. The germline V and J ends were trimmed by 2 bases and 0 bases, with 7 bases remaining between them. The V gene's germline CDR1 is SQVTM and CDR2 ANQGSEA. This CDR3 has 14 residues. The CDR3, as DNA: TGCAGCGTTGAACTAGTCGCAACTAATGAAAAACTGTTTTTT. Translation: CSVELVATNEKLFF.

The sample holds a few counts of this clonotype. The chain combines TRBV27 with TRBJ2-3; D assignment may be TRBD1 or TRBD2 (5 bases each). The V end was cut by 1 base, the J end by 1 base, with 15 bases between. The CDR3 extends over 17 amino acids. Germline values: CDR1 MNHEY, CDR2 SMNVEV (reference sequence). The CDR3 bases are TGTGCCAGCAGTTTATGGGGCACGGCCGGGGGCACAGATACGCAGTATTTT. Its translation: CASSLWGTAGGTDTQYF.

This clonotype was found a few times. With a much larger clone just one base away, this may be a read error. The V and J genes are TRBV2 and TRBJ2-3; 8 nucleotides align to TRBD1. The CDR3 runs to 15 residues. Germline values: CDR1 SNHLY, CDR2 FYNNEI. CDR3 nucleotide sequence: TGTCCCAGCACCGAACTTGGACAGGGCGTAGATACGCAGTATTTT. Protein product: CPSTELGQGVDTQYF.

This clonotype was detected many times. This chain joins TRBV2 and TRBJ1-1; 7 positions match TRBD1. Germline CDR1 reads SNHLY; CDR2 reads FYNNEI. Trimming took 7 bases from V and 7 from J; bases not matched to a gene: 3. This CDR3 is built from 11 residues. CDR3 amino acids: CASIQGGEAFF. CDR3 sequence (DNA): TGTGCCAGCATTCAGGGGGGTGAAGCTTTCTTT.

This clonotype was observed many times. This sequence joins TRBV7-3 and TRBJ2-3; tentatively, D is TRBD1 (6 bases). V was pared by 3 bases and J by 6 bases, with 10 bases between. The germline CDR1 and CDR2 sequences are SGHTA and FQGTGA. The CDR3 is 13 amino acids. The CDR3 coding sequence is TGTGCCAGCAGCTTCATTACAGGGGATACGCAGTATTTT. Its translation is CASSFITGDTQYF.

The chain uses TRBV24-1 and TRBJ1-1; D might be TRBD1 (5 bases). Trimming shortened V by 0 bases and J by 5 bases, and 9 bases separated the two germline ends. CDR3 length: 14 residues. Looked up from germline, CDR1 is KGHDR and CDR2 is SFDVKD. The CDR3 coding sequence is TGTGCCACCAGTGATTTGGGGGGGTTGACTGAAGCTTTCTTT. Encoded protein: CATSDLGGLTEAFF.

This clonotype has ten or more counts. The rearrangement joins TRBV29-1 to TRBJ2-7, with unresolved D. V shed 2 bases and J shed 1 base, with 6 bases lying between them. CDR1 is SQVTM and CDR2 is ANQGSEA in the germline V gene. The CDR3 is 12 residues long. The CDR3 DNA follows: TGCAGCGTTGAATCCACTTCCTACGAGCAGTACTTC. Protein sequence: CSVESTSYEQYF.